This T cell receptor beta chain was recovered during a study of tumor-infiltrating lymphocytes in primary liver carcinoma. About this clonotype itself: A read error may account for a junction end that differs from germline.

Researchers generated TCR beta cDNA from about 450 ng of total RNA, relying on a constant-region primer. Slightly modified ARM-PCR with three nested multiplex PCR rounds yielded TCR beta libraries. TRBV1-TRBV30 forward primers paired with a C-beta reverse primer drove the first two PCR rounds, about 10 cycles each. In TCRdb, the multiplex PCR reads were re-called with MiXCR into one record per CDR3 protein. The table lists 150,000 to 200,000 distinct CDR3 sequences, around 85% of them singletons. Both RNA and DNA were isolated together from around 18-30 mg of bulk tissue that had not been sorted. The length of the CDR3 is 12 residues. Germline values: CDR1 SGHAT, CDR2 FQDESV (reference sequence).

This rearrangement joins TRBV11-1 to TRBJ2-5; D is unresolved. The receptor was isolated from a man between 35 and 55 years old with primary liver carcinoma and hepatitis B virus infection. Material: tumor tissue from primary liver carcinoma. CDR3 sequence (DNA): TGTGCCGGCAGCCAGCTGGTGGAGACCCAGTACTTC. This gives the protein CAGSQLVETQYF.